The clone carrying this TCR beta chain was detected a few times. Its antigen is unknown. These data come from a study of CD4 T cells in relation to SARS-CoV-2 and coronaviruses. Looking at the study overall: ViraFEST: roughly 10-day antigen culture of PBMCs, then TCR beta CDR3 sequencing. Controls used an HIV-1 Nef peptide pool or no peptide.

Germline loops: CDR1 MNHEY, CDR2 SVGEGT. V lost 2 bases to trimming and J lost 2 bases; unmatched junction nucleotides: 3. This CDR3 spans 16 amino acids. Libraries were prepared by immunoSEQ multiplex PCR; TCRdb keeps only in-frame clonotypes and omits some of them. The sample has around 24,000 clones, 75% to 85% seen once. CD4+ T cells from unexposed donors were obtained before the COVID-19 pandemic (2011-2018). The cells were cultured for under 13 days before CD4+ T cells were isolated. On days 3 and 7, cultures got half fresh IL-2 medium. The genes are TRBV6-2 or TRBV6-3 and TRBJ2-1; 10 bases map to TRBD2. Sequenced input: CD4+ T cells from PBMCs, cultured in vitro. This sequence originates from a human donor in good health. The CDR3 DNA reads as TGTGCCAGCAGTTACGTGAGCGGGAGGGCCTACAATGAGCAGTTCTTC. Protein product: CASSYVSGRAYNEQFF.